This TCR beta chain was identified in a study of blood T cells in healthy people across ages. Together with a sample-barcoded 5' primer, a J-beta primer mix was included in a second PCR lasting about 6 to 11 cycles. TCRdb reprocessed the 5' RACE reads via MiXCR and lists one record per CDR3 protein. In the table there are roughly 410,000 distinct CDR3 sequences, roughly half of which are singletons. CDR3 length: 13 residues. The V segment lost 1 base and the J segment 7 bases; nucleotides outside the gene matches: 6. Per the germline V gene, CDR1 is SQVTM and CDR2 is ANQGSEA. The sample holds a few counts of this clonotype.

Sequencing input: blood. V gene TRBV29-1 combines with J gene TRBJ1-2; 7 bases line up with TRBD1. The sequence was obtained from a man between 60 and 70 years old in good health. CDR3 residues: CSVEAQGVSGYTF. In DNA, the CDR3 is TGCAGCGTTGAAGCGCAGGGGGTCTCTGGCTACACCTTC.